The present entry profiles one TCR beta chain with its context. The data were taken from a study of T cell responses to AZD1222 COVID-19 vaccine. Some clones are missing from TCRdb's copy, which holds only in-frame ones; the method was immunoSEQ multiplex PCR. The sample consists of 200,000 or so clones, 80% to 90% of them appearing once. V lost 2 bases and J 1 base, leaving 8 bases between the germline ends. The CDR3 has 14 residues. Germline V gene data show CDR1 as MNHNS and CDR2 as SASEGT. The sample in question was peripheral blood, obtained on day 0 of MenACWY control vaccination. The chain couples TRBV6-1 to TRBJ1-2; D remains ambiguous. This clonotype originated in an adult in good health. The CDR3 DNA is TGTGCCAGCAGTGAAACCCGGGGTAACTATGGCTACACCTTC. Its protein product is CASSETRGNYGYTF.